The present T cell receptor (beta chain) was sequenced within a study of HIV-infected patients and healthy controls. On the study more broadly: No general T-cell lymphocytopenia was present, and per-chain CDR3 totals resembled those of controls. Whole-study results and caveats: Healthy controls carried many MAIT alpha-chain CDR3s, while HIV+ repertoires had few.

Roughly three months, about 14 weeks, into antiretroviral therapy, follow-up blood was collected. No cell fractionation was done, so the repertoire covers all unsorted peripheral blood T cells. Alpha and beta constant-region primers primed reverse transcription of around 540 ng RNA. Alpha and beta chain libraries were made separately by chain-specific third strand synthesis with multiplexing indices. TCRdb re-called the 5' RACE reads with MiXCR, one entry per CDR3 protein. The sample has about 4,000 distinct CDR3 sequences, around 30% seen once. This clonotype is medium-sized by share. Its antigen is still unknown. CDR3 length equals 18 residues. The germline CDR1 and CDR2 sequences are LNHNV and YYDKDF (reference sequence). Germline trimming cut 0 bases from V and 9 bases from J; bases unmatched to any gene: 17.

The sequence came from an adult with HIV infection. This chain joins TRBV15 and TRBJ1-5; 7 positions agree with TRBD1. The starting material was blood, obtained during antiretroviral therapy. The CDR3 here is CATSRDKRQGGPTRPQHF. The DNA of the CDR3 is TGTGCCACCAGCAGAGATAAGCGGCAAGGGGGCCCGACGCGGCCCCAGCATTTT.